The clone carrying this T cell receptor (beta chain) appeared a single time. This entry is derived from a study of blood T cell repertoires in COVID-19. Study as a whole: COVID-19 samples from acute and convalescent phases originated in the United States, Italy and Spain.

Some clones are missing from TCRdb's copy, which holds only in-frame ones; the method was immunoSEQ multiplex PCR. The sample lists approximately 63,000 clones; roughly 91% were seen once. The germline V gene has CDR1 SGHTA and CDR2 FQGTGA. V was trimmed by 1 base and J by 2 bases, leaving 24 bases between them. The CDR3 runs 19 residues. Sequencing was carried out using peripheral blood. The chain combines TRBV7-3 with TRBJ2-7; tentatively, D is TRBD2 (7 bases). The TCR was taken from a human donor in a cohort sampled during active COVID-19. For the CDR3, the DNA is TGTGCCAGCAGCTTAATGTTAGGTCGGGACGGGGGGCCAGCCTACGAGCAGTACTTC. This gives the protein CASSLMLGRDGGPAYEQYF.